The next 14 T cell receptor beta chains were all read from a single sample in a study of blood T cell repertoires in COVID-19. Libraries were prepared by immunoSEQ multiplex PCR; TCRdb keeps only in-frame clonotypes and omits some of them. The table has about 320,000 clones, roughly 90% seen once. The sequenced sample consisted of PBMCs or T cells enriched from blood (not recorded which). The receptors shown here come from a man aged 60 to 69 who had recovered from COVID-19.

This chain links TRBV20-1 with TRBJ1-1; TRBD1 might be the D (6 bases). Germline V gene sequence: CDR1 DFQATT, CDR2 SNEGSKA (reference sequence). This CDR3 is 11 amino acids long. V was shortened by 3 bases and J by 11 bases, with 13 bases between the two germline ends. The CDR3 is CSARVIQGAFF. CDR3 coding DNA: TGCAGTGCTAGGGTTATTCAGGGGGCTTTCTTT.

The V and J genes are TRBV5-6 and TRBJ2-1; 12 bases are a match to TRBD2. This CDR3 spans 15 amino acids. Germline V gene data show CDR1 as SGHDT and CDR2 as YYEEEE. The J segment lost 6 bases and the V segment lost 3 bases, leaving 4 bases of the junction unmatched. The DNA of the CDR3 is TGTGCCAGCAGCTGGGGGACTAGCGGGTTCAATGAGCAGTTCTTC. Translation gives CASSWGTSGFNEQFF.

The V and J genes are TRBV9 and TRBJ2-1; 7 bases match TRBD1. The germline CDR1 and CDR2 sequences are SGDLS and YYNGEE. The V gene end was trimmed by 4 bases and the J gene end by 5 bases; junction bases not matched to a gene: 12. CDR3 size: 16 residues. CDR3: CASSIGGGRGNNEQFF. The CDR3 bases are TGTGCCAGCAGCATAGGGGGCGGCAGGGGCAACAATGAGCAGTTCTTC.

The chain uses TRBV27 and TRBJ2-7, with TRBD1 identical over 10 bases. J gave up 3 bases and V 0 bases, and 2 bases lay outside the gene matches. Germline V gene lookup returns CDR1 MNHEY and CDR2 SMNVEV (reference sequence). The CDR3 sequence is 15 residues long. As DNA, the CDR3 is TGTGCCAGCAGTTTATCGGGACAGGGGAGCTACGAGCAGTACTTC. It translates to CASSLSGQGSYEQYF.

The CDR3 is CASSQDLRGFYGYTF. The CDR3 nucleotides read TGTGCCAGCAGCCAAGATCTCCGGGGGTTCTATGGCTACACCTTC. The chain uses TRBV3-1 (or the pseudogene TRBV3-2) and TRBJ1-2, with D tentatively TRBD1 (5 bases). Trimming took 0 bases from V and 4 from J, leaving 12 bases between them. This CDR3 region has 15 residues. Germline CDR1 is LGHDT and CDR2 is YNNKEL (reference sequence).

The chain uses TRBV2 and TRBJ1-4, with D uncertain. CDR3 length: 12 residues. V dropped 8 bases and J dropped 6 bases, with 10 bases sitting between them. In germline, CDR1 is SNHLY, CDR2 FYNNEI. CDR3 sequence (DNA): TGTGCCAGCTTAAGGGAGTATGAAAAACTGTTTTTT. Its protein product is CASLREYEKLFF.

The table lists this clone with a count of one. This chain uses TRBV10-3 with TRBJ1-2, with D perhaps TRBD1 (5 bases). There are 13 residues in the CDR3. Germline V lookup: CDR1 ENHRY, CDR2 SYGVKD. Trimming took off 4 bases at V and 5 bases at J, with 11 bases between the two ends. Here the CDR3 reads CAISVRGEYGYTF. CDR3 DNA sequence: TGTGCCATCAGTGTGCGGGGGGAGTATGGCTACACCTTC.

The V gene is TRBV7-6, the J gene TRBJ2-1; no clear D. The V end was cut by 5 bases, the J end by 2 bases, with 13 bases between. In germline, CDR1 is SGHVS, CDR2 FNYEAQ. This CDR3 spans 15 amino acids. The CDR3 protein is CASSRQQVPYNEQFF. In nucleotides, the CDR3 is TGTGCCAGCAGCCGACAACAAGTTCCCTACAATGAGCAGTTCTTC. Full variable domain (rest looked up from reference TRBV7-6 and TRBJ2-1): GAGVSQSPRYKVTKRGQDVALRCDPISGHVSLYWYRQALGQGPEFLTYFNYEAQQDKSGLPNDRFSAERPEGSISTLTIQRTEQRDSAMYRCASSRQQVPYNEQFFGPGTRLTVL.

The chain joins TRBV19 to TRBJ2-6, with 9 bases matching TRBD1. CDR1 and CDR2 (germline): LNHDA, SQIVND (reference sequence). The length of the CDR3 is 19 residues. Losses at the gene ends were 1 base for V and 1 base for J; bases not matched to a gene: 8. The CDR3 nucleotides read TGTGCCAGTAGTATAGGCGCCGGGACAGGGTCTTCTGGGGCCAACGTCCTGACTTTC. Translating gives CASSIGAGTGSSGANVLTF.

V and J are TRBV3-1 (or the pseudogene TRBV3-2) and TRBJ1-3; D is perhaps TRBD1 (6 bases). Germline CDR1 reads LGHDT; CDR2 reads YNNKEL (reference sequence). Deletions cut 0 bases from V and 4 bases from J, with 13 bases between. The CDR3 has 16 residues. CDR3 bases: TGTGCCAGCAGCCAAGATGCCGGGACATACGGAAACACCATATATTTT. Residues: CASSQDAGTYGNTIYF.

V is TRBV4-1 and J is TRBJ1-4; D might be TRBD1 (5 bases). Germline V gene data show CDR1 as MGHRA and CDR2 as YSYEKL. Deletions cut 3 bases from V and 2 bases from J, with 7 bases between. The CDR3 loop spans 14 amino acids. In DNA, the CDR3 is TGCGCCAGCAGCCAGGAGGGGACTAATGAAAAACTGTTTTTT. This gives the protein CASSQEGTNEKLFF.

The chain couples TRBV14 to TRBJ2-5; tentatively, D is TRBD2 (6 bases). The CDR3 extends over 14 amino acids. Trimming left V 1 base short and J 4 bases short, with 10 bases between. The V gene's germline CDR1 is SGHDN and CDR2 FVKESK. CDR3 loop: CASSQGLGLETQYF. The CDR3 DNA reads TGTGCCAGCAGCCAAGGGCTGGGACTAGAGACCCAGTACTTC.

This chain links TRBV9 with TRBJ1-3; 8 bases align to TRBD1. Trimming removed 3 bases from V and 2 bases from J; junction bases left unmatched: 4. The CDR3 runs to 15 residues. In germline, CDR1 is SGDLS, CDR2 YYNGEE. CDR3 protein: CASSDRGTTGNTIYF. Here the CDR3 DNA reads TGTGCCAGCAGCGACAGGGGGACAACTGGAAACACCATATATTTT.

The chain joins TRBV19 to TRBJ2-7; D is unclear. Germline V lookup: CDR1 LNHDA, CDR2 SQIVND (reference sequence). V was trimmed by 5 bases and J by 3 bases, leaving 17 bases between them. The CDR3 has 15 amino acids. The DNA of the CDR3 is TGTGCCAGTAGTCCTAACGATAATCCCGGCTACGAGCAGTACTTC. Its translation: CASSPNDNPGYEQYF.